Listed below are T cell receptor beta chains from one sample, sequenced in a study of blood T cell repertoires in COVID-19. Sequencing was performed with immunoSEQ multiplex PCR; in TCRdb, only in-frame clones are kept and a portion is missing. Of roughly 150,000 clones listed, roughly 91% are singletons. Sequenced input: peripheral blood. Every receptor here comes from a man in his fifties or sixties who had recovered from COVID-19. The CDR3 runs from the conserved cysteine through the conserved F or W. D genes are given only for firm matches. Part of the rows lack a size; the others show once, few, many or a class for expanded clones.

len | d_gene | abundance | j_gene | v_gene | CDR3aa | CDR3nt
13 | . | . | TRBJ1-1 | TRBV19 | CASSYTGTTEAFF | TGTGCCAGTAGCTACACAGGGACCACTGAAGCTTTCTTT
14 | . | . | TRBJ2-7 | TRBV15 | CATTDRLSSYEQYF | TGTGCCACCACCGACAGGTTAAGCTCCTACGAGCAGTACTTC
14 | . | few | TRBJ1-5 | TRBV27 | CASSIDSSNQPQHF | TGTGCCAGCAGTATTGACAGTAGCAATCAGCCCCAGCATTTT
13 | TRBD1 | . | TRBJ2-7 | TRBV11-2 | CASSFEGAHEQYF | TGTGCCAGCAGCTTCGAGGGGGCACACGAGCAGTACTTC
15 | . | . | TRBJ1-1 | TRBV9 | CASSPPGGMNTEAFF | TGTGCCAGCAGCCCCCCGGGAGGGATGAACACTGAAGCTTTCTTT
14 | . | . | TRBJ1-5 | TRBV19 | CASTNRRENQPQHF | TGTGCCAGTACTAATAGGAGGGAGAATCAGCCCCAGCATTTT
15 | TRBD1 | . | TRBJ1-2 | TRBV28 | CASSLDRGRNYGYTF | TGTGCCAGCAGTTTAGACAGGGGAAGAAACTATGGCTACACCTTC
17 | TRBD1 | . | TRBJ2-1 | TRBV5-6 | CASSWGQGDLTYNEQFF | TGTGCCAGCAGCTGGGGACAGGGGGACCTAACTTACAATGAGCAGTTCTTC
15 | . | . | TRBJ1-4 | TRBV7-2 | CASSPAAGTKEKLFF | TGTGCCAGCAGCCCCGCGGCGGGTACGAAGGAAAAACTGTTTTTT
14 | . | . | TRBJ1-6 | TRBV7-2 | CASSLQGRGSPLHF | TGTGCCAGCAGCTTGCAGGGTAGGGGCTCACCCCTCCACTTT
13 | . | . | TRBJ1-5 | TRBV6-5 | CATVDRSDQPQHF | TGTGCCACCGTAGACAGGAGCGATCAGCCCCAGCATTTT
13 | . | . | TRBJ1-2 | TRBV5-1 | CASSLVGQTENTF | TGCGCCAGCAGCTTGGTCGGACAGACAGAAAACACCTTC
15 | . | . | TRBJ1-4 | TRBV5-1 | CASSDPTGRSEKLFF | TGCGCCAGCAGCGACCCGACAGGCCGTAGCGAAAAACTGTTTTTT
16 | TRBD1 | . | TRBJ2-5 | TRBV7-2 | CASSLALQGPQETQYF | TGTGCCAGCAGCTTAGCGCTACAGGGGCCTCAAGAGACCCAGTACTTC
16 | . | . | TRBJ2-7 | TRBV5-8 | CASSLGTGTSSYEQYF | TGTGCCAGCAGCTTGGGAACCGGGACAAGCTCCTACGAGCAGTACTTC
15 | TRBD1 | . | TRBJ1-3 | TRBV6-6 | CASSNRDSSGNTIYF | TGTGCCAGCAGTAATCGGGACAGCTCTGGAAACACCATATATTTT
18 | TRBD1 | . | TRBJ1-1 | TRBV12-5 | CASGLARIPGQGNTEAFF | TGTGCTAGTGGTTTGGCCCGCATACCGGGACAGGGAAACACTGAAGCTTTCTTT
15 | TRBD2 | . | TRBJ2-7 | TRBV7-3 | CASSFASGPVYEQYF | TGTGCCAGCAGCTTCGCTAGCGGGCCCGTCTACGAGCAGTACTTC
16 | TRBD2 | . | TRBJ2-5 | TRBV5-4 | CASSIPSGGLSETQYF | TGTGCCAGCAGCATTCCTAGCGGGGGGTTGTCAGAGACCCAGTACTTC
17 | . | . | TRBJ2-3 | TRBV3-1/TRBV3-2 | CASSQDLWGDGTDTQYF | TGTGCCAGCAGCCAAGATCTGTGGGGGGACGGCACAGATACGCAGTATTTT
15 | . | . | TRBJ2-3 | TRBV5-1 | CASSSARFSTDTQYF | TGCGCCAGCAGCTCAGCGCGGTTTTCCACAGATACGCAGTATTTT
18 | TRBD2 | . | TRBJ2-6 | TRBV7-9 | CASSLIVSGGTGANVLTF | TGTGCCAGCAGCTTAATAGTTAGCGGGGGGACTGGGGCCAACGTCCTGACTTTC
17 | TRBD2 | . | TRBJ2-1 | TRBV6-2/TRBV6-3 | CASSYGGGRGVYNEQFF | TGTGCCAGCAGTTACGGTGGAGGGCGGGGGGTCTACAATGAGCAGTTCTTC
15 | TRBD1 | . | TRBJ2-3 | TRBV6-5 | CASSSGQGAFDTQYF | TGTGCCAGCAGTTCCGGACAGGGGGCATTCGATACGCAGTATTTT
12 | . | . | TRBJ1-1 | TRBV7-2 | CASTEGVGKAFF | TGTGCCAGCACCGAAGGGGTAGGAAAAGCTTTCTTT
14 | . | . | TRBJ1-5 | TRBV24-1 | CATSDRRSDQPQHF | TGTGCCACCAGTGATAGGAGGTCGGACCAGCCCCAGCATTTT
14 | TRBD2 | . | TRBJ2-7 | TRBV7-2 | CASSLSGRAYEQYF | TGTGCCAGCAGCTTAAGCGGGAGGGCCTACGAGCAGTACTTC
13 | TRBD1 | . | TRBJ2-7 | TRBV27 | CASSLGTVYEQYF | TGTGCCAGCAGTTTAGGGACAGTCTACGAGCAGTACTTC
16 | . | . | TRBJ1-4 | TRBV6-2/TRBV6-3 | CASSYASRGTNEKLFF | TGTGCCAGCAGTTACGCGAGCAGGGGAACTAATGAAAAACTGTTTTTT
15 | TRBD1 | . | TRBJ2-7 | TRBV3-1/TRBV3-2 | CASSRWTGVSYEQYF | TGTGCCAGCAGCCGATGGACAGGGGTCTCCTACGAGCAGTACTTC
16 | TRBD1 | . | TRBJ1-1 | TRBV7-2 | CASSLRFGQGATEAFF | TGTGCCAGCAGCTTAAGGTTCGGGCAGGGGGCTACTGAAGCTTTCTTT
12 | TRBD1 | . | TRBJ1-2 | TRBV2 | CASRTGSYGYTF | TGTGCCAGCAGGACAGGGTCCTATGGCTACACCTTC
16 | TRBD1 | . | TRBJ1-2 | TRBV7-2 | CASSLAGQGAAYGYTF | TGTGCCAGCAGCCTGGCCGGACAGGGTGCTGCCTATGGCTACACCTTC
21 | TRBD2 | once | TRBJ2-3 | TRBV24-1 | CATSDFGSVPLAGGPTDTQYF | TGTGCCACCAGTGATTTTGGATCGGTGCCCCTAGCGGGGGGGCCCACAGATACGCAGTATTTT
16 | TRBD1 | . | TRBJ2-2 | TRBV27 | CASSLSGTGAVGELFF | TGTGCCAGCAGTTTATCCGGGACAGGGGCCGTCGGGGAGCTGTTTTTT
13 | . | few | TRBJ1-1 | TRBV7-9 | CASSPSPGTEAFF | TGTGCCAGCAGTCCTTCCCCCGGGACTGAAGCTTTCTTT
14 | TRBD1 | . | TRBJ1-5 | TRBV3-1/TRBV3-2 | CASSLRQGRTPQHF | TGTGCCAGCAGCCTTCGACAGGGGCGCACCCCGCAGCATTTT
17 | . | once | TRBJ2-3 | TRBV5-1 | CASSFRSGAGSTDTQYF | TGCGCCAGCAGCTTTCGGTCAGGGGCTGGTAGCACAGATACGCAGTATTTT
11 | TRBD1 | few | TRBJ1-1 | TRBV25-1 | CASTQTGLAFF | TGTGCCAGCACTCAGACAGGGTTGGCTTTCTTT
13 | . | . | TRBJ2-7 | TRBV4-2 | CASSQEVGDEQYF | TGTGCCAGCAGCCAAGAAGTCGGGGACGAGCAGTACTTC
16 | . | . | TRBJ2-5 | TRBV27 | CASSSAGPSARETQYF | TGTGCCAGCAGTTCTGCGGGGCCCTCCGCTAGGGAGACCCAGTACTTC
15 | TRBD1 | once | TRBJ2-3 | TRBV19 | CASMRGQGAADTQYF | TGTGCCAGTATGAGAGGACAGGGGGCAGCGGATACGCAGTATTTT
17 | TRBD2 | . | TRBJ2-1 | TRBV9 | CASSPRTSGRVAHEQFF | TGTGCCAGCAGCCCAAGGACTAGCGGGAGAGTAGCCCATGAGCAGTTCTTC
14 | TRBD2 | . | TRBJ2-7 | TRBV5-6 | CASSSLGGGYEQYF | TGTGCCAGCAGCTCTTTGGGGGGAGGGTACGAGCAGTACTTC
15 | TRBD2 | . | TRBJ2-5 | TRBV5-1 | CASSLAGTSTETQYF | TGCGCCAGCAGCTTGGCCGGGACTAGCACGGAGACCCAGTACTTC
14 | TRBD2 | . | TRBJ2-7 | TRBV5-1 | CASSSQRGAGEQYF | TGCGCCAGCAGCTCCCAGCGGGGAGCGGGGGAGCAGTACTTC
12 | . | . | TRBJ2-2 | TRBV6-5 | CASSGGPGELFF | TGTGCCAGCAGCGGGGGGCCCGGGGAGCTGTTTTTT
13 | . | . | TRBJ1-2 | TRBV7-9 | CASSLLMNYGYTF | TGTGCCAGCAGCTTACTTATGAACTATGGCTACACCTTC
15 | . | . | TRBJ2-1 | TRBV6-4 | CASSASDSSGNEQFF | TGTGCCAGCAGTGCCTCGGACAGTTCAGGGAATGAGCAGTTCTTC
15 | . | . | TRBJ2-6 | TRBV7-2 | CASSFRVVGANVLTF | TGTGCCAGCAGCTTCAGGGTGGTTGGGGCCAACGTCCTGACTTTC
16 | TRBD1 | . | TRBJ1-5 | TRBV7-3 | CASSTGGTGCNQPQHF | TGTGCCAGCAGCACCGGGGGGACAGGGTGCAATCAGCCCCAGCATTTT
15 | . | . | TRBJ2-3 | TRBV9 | CASSVVGQGTDTQYF | TGTGCCAGCAGCGTAGTCGGTCAGGGGACAGATACGCAGTATTTT
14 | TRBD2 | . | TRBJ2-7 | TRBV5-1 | CASSFREGNYEQYF | TGCGCCAGCAGCTTTAGGGAGGGAAACTACGAGCAGTACTTC
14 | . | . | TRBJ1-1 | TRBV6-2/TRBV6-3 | CASSSSRGNTEAFF | TGTGCCAGCAGTAGCTCCAGGGGGAACACTGAAGCTTTCTTT
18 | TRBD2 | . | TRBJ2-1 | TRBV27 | CASSSTPGTSGRSHEQFF | TGTGCCAGCAGTTCTACCCCCGGGACTAGCGGGAGAAGTCATGAGCAGTTCTTC